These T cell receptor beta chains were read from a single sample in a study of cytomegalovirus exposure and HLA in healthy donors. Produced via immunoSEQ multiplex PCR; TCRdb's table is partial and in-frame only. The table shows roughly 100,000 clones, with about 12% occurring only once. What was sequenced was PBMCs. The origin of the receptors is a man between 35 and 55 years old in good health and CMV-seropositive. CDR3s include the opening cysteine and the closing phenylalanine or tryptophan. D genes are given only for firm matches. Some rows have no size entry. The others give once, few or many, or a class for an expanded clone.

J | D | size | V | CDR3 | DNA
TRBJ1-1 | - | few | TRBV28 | CASSLGHLNTEAFF | TGTGCCAGCAGTTTAGGGCACTTGAACACTGAAGCTTTCTTT
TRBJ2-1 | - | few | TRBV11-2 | CASSLGLYNEQFF | TGTGCCAGCAGCTTAGGTCTCTACAATGAGCAGTTCTTC
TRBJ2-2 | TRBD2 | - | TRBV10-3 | CAISETPGLAPRTGELFF | TGTGCCATCAGTGAGACACCGGGACTAGCCCCGAGGACCGGGGAGCTGTTTTTT
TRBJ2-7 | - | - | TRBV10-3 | CAISEAQESSYEQYF | TGTGCCATCAGTGAAGCCCAGGAATCTTCCTACGAGCAGTACTTC
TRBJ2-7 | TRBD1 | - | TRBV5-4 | CASSPGQGSYEQYF | TGTGCCAGCAGCCCCGGACAGGGATCCTACGAGCAGTACTTC
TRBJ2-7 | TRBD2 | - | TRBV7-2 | CASSPREGPYEQYF | TGTGCCAGCAGCCCCCGGGAGGGGCCCTACGAGCAGTACTTC
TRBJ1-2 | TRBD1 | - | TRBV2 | CASGGQTPYGYTF | TGTGCCAGCGGGGGACAGACCCCCTATGGCTACACCTTC
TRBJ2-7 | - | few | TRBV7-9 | CASSLAGHLGEQYF | TGTGCCAGCAGCTTAGCGGGACACCTTGGCGAGCAGTACTTC
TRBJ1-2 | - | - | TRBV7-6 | CASSPRQESYGYTF | TGTGCCAGCAGCCCCCGACAGGAGTCCTATGGCTACACCTTC
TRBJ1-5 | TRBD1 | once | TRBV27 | CASSTHTGGVNQPQHF | TGTGCCAGCAGTACGCACACAGGGGGAGTCAATCAGCCCCAGCATTTT
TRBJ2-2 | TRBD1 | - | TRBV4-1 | CASSQAPTPGQTGELFF | TGCGCCAGCAGCCAAGCTCCGACCCCGGGACAGACCGGGGAGCTGTTTTTT
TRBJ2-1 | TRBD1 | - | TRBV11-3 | CASTKPGQGENEQFF | TGTGCCAGCACCAAACCCGGACAGGGGGAGAATGAGCAGTTCTTC
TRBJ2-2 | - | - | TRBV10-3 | CATTKESNTGELFF | TGTGCCACCACTAAGGAATCGAACACCGGGGAGCTGTTTTTT
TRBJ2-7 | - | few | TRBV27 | CASSRGERYEQYF | TGTGCCAGCTCCCGCGGGGAGCGGTACGAGCAGTACTTC
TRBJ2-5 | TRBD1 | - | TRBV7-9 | CASSLKGQGGRAQYF | TGTGCCAGCAGCCTAAAAGGACAGGGGGGACGGGCCCAGTACTTC
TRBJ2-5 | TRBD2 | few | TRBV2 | CASSEARGAGGGETQYF | TGTGCCAGCAGTGAAGCGCGGGGAGCGGGAGGGGGAGAGACCCAGTACTTC
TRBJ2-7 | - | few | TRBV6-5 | CASSYSRGHGYEQYF | TGTGCCAGCAGTTACTCGAGAGGGCACGGGTACGAGCAGTACTTC
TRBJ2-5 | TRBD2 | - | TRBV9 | CASSVELAGGQETQYF | TGTGCCAGCAGCGTAGAACTAGCGGGAGGTCAAGAGACCCAGTACTTC
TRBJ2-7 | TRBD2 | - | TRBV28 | CASSFLLANPYEQYF | TGTGCCAGCAGTTTCCTACTAGCGAATCCCTACGAGCAGTACTTC
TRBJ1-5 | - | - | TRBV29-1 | CSVECQSEHSNQPQHF | TGCAGCGTTGAGTGTCAGTCCGAACATAGCAATCAGCCCCAGCATTTT
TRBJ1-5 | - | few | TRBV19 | CASSILAGDQPQHF | TGTGCCAGTAGTATTTTGGCAGGGGATCAGCCCCAGCATTTT
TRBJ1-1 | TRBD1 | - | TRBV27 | CASRWGQGPNTEAFF | TGTGCCAGCAGGTGGGGACAGGGCCCGAACACTGAAGCTTTCTTT
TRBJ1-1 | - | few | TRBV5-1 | CASSLLHEGQTEAFF | TGCGCCAGCAGCTTATTACACGAGGGCCAAACTGAAGCTTTCTTT